Below, one T cell receptor (beta chain) is given with its context. Its target is unknown. The data were taken from a study of CD8 T cells in ankylosing spondylitis. Quantitative 5'-RACE with molecular barcodes produced the TCR beta libraries. In TCRdb, the 5' RACE reads were re-called with MiXCR into one record per CDR3 protein. This sample has under 850,000 distinct CDR3 sequences; 15% to 20% occur once, and the top ten carry about a fifth. General observations from the study: A TCR beta motif of under 10 highly homologous variants appeared characteristic of ankylosing spondylitis blood. Disease-linked clones displayed a CD8+ phenotype and appeared relatively rarely in peripheral blood. Earlier work had already found some motif variants in reactive arthritis synovial fluid and blood. Clones tied to disease were said to be significantly enriched in matched ankylosing spondylitis synovial fluid.

The source is a male donor with ankylosing spondylitis. The sample taken for sequencing was blood, either unsorted or a sorted T cell fraction (not recorded which).

The CDR3 here is CASVREPGETQYF. Here the CDR3 DNA reads TGTGCCAGCGTCCGGGAGCCCGGGGAGACCCAGTACTTC. The V call is TRBV2, the J call TRBJ2-5; weak D call: TRBD2 (6 bases). V was pared by 8 bases and J by 5 bases, with 15 bases between. Germline V CDR1 and CDR2: SNHLY, FYNNEI. The CDR3 contains 13 residues. Filled out from reference TRBV2 and TRBJ2-5, the complete variable domain reads EPEVTQTPSHQVTQMGQEVILRCVPISNHLYFYWYRQILGQKVEFLVSFYNNEISEKSEIFDDQFSVERPDGSNFTLKIRSTKLEDSAMYFCASVREPGETQYFGPGTRLLVL.